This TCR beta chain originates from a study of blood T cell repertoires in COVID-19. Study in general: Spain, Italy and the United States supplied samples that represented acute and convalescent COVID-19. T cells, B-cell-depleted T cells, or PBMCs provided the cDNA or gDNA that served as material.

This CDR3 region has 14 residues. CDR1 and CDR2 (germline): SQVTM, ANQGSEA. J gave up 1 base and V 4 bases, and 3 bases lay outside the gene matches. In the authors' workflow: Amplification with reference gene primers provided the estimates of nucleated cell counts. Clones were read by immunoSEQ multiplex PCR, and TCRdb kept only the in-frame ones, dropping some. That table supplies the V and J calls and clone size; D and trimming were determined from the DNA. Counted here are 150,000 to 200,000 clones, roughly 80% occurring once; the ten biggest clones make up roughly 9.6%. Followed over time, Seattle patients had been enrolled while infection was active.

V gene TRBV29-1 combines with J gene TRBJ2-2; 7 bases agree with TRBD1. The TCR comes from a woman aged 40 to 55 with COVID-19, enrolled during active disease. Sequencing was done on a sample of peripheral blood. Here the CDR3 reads CSVVRQGNTGELFF. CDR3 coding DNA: TGCAGCGTTGTAAGACAGGGGAACACCGGGGAGCTGTTTTTT.